The 7 T cell receptor beta chains below come from one sample, sequenced in a study of blood T cell repertoires in COVID-19 (dated by TCRdb to 2020 to 2022). Libraries were built with the immunoSEQ multiplex PCR assay. The table was pulled from immuneACCESS by TCRdb, which kept in-frame rearrangements only. Such tables lose some clones; where checked, under half of the loss comes from unresolved V genes, and the rest has no known cause. Within this sample are under 300,000 clones, with approximately 81% of them counted one time only. The ten largest clonotypes hold over 2.5% of the sample. The sample comprised peripheral blood. The receptor source for this set is a woman aged 55 to 70 with active or convalescent COVID-19.

The chain carries TRBV10-2 and TRBJ2-1; 15 bases agree with TRBD2. Germline CDR1 reads WSHSY; CDR2 reads SAAADI. The CDR3 is 19 amino acids. Trimming removed 2 bases from V and 6 bases from J; junction bases left unmatched: 11. CDR3 sequence: CASSETWTSGGAGGNEQFF. The CDR3 nucleotides are TGCGCCAGCAGTGAGACCTGGACTAGCGGGGGGGCCGGGGGCAATGAGCAGTTCTTC.

This clone was recorded a few times. V and J are TRBV7-2 and TRBJ1-2; possible D gene TRBD1, 6 bases. Deletions cut 0 bases from V and 7 bases from J, with 15 bases between. The CDR3 spans 15 residues. The germline V gene has CDR1 SGHTA and CDR2 FQGNSA. The CDR3 nucleotides read TGTGCCAGCAGCTTAGCTCAGGGGACCTACAGTGGCTACACCTTC. Translated, it gives CASSLAQGTYSGYTF.

This sequence joins TRBV27 and TRBJ1-2; weak D call: TRBD1 (5 bases). Germline V gene lookup returns CDR1 MNHEY and CDR2 SMNVEV (reference sequence). V gave up 8 bases and J gave up 10 bases, with 17 bases separating them. This CDR3 is built from 12 residues. The CDR3 bases are TGTGCCAGCTGGGGGGGGGAGTGGGACTACACCTTC. Residues: CASWGGEWDYTF.

CDR3 bases: TGTGCCAGTAGTCTAAGCGGGGTCGAGACCCAGTACTTC. Translation gives CASSLSGVETQYF. This chain connects TRBV19 to TRBJ2-5; 7 bases line up with TRBD2. The CDR3 covers 13 residues. Germline trimming cut 5 bases from V and 5 bases from J; bases unmatched to any gene: 5. Germline lookup yields CDR1 LNHDA and CDR2 SQIVND (reference sequence). Variable domain in full (rest from reference TRBV19 and TRBJ2-5): DGGITQSPKYLFRKEGQNVTLSCEQNLNHDAMYWYRQDPGQGLRLIYYSQIVNDFQKGDIAEGYSVSREKKESFPLTVTSAQKNPTAFYLCASSLSGVETQYFGPGTRLLVL.

V gene TRBV9 combines with J gene TRBJ1-1; 8 bases map to TRBD1. The CDR3 extends over 13 amino acids. The germline V gene has CDR1 SGDLS and CDR2 YYNGEE. With V trimmed by 7 bases and J by 4 bases, 6 bases remained unmatched. The CDR3 sequence: CASSTGAFTEAFF. Here the CDR3 DNA reads TGTGCCAGCTCGACAGGGGCGTTCACTGAAGCTTTCTTT.

The J gene is TRBJ2-7, the V gene TRBV14; TRBD1 matches at 7 bases. Germline assignment: CDR1 SGHDN and CDR2 FVKESK. This CDR3 spans 16 amino acids. J was trimmed by 0 bases and V by 0 bases; bases with no gene match: 5. In DNA form, the CDR3 reads TGTGCCAGCAGCCAAGAGACAGGGCAAATCTCCTACGAGCAGTACTTC. This codes for CASSQETGQISYEQYF.

The chain combines TRBV18 with TRBJ1-4; D is ambiguous. Trimming left V 6 bases short and J 0 bases short, with 23 bases between. This CDR3 region has 19 residues. CDR1 is KGHSH, CDR2 LQKENI, per germline. In nucleotides, the CDR3 is TGTGCCAGCTCCCGCCTCCCCCCGCGGGGTGGTGCAACTAATGAAAAACTGTTTTTT. As protein: CASSRLPPRGGATNEKLFF.